A selection of T cell receptor beta chains follows, all from one sample in a study of cytomegalovirus exposure and HLA in healthy donors. TCRdb's table, derived via immunoSEQ multiplex PCR, lists solely in-frame clones and lacks some. The sample shows nearly 300,000 clones, approximately 90% of them seen only once. The material sequenced was PBMCs. Receptors were obtained from a man aged 40-55 years in good health and CMV-seropositive. The CDR3 runs from the conserved cysteine through the conserved F or W. Fields, in order: J gene, V gene, CDR3 protein.

>TRBJ1-5|TRBV19
CASTLRGTGVNQPQHF
>TRBJ1-4|TRBV5-1
CASSLTGATNEKLFF
>TRBJ2-7|TRBV7-2
CASSLNSGRGKPYEQYF
>TRBJ2-5|TRBV5-4
CASSWDGGGDETQYF
>TRBJ2-1|TRBV10-3
CAIGVGREAYNEQFF
>TRBJ2-7|TRBV27
CASSLSGTPSYEQYF
>TRBJ1-4|TRBV7-9
CASSPGWVNEKLFF
>TRBJ2-7|TRBV29-1
CSVGALDRVDGYEQYF
>TRBJ2-3|TRBV5-4
CASSPRGTLTDTQYF
>TRBJ2-7|TRBV7-6
CASSLEPSSYEQYF
>TRBJ2-7|TRBV7-8
CASSLDRGALSEQYF
>TRBJ1-2|TRBV29-1
CSAGQGRLAAHATLGGYTF
>TRBJ2-3|TRBV7-9
CASSVYRGGDTQYF
>TRBJ2-2|TRBV7-6
CASSLARDTGELFF
>TRBJ1-4|TRBV11-2
CASSLLQGAPEKLFF
>TRBJ1-2|TRBV11-2
CASSLGDRGLGGYTF
>TRBJ2-7|TRBV7-6
CASSVAGTVYEQYF
>TRBJ2-2|TRBV5-1
CASSLTRGTNTGELFF
>TRBJ2-1|TRBV4-2
CASSQGTSGRAGYNEQFF
>TRBJ1-1|TRBV27
CASSSPQGGSSTEAFF
>TRBJ2-2|TRBV27
CASSLADYTGELFF
>TRBJ1-4|TRBV28
CASSLWTGTAGELFF
>TRBJ2-3|TRBV2
CASRKLASTDTQYF
>TRBJ2-7|TRBV10-3
CAISEQGTGGEQYF
>TRBJ1-6|TRBV2
CASTGERSPLHF
>TRBJ1-4|TRBV28
CASRVTGGNGKLFF
>TRBJ1-2|TRBV27
CASSSNRAYGYTF
>TRBJ1-2|TRBV6-4
CASSDGTGAGYTF
>TRBJ2-3|TRBV12-5
CASGPGQGFDTQYF
>TRBJ2-3|TRBV18
CASSPGYRTDTQYF
>TRBJ2-1|TRBV28
CASSFLLAGDEQFF
>TRBJ2-5|TRBV28
CASRGQGKETQYF